This T cell receptor (beta chain) was captured in a study of T cell responses to AZD1222 COVID-19 vaccine. Overall study results and limits: Females made up more of the donors, who were largely white British, and clonal diversity may have come out too low. An increase in Spike-specific TCR breadth and depth was observed after two AZD1222 doses. Nearly half of the spike-specific TCRs reportedly recognize variant regions that carry no mutations.

The CDR3 contains 11 residues. The V gene's germline CDR1 is SGHDT and CDR2 YYEEEE. V lost 5 bases and J 14 bases, leaving 15 bases between the germline ends. Data came from immunoSEQ multiplex PCR; TCRdb stores just in-frame clones and leaves some out. The sample has approximately 100,000 clones, approximately 91% seen once. Concerning this clone: As yet, its antigen is unknown.

The chain combines TRBV5-6 with TRBJ2-3; a weak D match, TRBD2 (6 bases). Specimen: peripheral blood, collected on day 0 of AZD1222 vaccination. The clonotype comes from an adult in good health. The CDR3 sequence: CASSLGGVVYF. CDR3 nucleotide sequence: TGTGCCAGCAGTCTAGGAGGGGTGGTGTATTTT.